One and the same sample provided the 13 T cell receptor beta chains below, sequenced in a study of T-cell reconstitution after alpha-beta-depleted transplantation in children. Preparation of the TCRbeta library was carried out with unique molecular identifiers. TCRdb reanalysed the PCR reads using MiXCR and keeps one entry per CDR3 protein. Of some 340,000 distinct CDR3 sequences in the sample, about a tenth were seen once. This material consisted of PBMCs from the stem cell graft donor, taken from the stem cell graft. The receptors shown here come from a human donor who donated a stem cell graft to a child with acute lymphoblastic leukemia.

The chain combines TRBV5-5 with TRBJ2-6; perhaps TRBD1 as D (5 bases). Trimming removed 4 bases from V and 0 bases from J, with 8 bases in between. This CDR3 is built from 15 residues. Germline V gene sequence: CDR1 SGHKS, CDR2 YYEKEE (reference sequence). CDR3 bases: TGTGCCAGCAGCAACAGGAACTCTGGGGCCAACGTCCTGACTTTC. This translates into CASSNRNSGANVLTF.

This clonotype turned up a few times. The chain joins TRBV5-6 to TRBJ2-7, with 7 bases matching TRBD2. CDR1 and CDR2 (germline): SGHDT, YYEEEE. The length of the CDR3 is 14 residues. The trim removed 0 bases at V and 5 bases at J, leaving 5 bases unmatched. As DNA, the CDR3 is TGTGCCAGCAGCTTGGGGGGGGGTGGACACGAGCAGTACTTC. As protein: CASSLGGGGHEQYF.

This clonotype was recorded a few times. V is TRBV12-3 or TRBV12-4 and J is TRBJ1-2, with 8 bases fitting TRBD1. The CDR3 is 15 residues long. V was clipped by 5 bases and J by 3 bases; unmatched bases: 8. CDR3 nucleotide sequence: TGTGCCAGCAGTCCGACAGGGGACGCGTACTATGGCTACACCTTC. Translating it yields CASSPTGDAYYGYTF.

This clonotype was counted many times. This chain connects TRBV7-9 to TRBJ2-1; D is perhaps TRBD2 (5 bases). The CDR3 runs to 15 residues. Trimming left V 5 bases short and J 2 bases short, with 13 bases between. CDR1 is SEHNR, CDR2 FQNEAQ, per germline (reference sequence). Here the CDR3 reads CASSTGIYTYNEQFF. The CDR3 nucleotides are TGTGCCAGCAGCACCGGGATATATACCTACAATGAGCAGTTCTTC.

CDR3 DNA sequence: TGTGCCAGCAGCCAAGGAAATTACAATGAGCAGTTCTTC. Translated, it gives CASSQGNYNEQFF. The chain has TRBV3-1 and TRBJ2-1; no clear D gene. Germline V gene lookup returns CDR1 LGHDT and CDR2 YNNKEL (reference sequence). This CDR3 is 13 amino acids long. Trimming took off 1 base at V and 4 bases at J, with 5 bases between the two ends.

As for this clonotype: The junction departs from the called germline gene at one end, perhaps through a read error. The genes are TRBV27 and TRBJ2-4; 11 nucleotides agree with TRBD2. This CDR3 comprises 21 residues. The germline CDR1 and CDR2 sequences are MNHEY and SMNVEV (reference sequence). CDR3 nucleotides: TGTGCCAGCAGTCCGCTGGGGACTAGCGGAACCCGTGGAGGAGCCAAAAACAGTCAGTACTTC. Protein product: CASSPLGTSGTRGGAKNSQYF.

J is TRBJ2-3 and V is TRBV2, with D unclear. The germline V gene has CDR1 SNHLY and CDR2 FYNNEI. V was shortened by 5 bases and J by 0 bases, with 9 bases between the two germline ends. The CDR3 length is 14 residues. The CDR3 sequence: CASSRPVSTDTQYF. The CDR3 DNA reads TGTGCCAGCAGTCGCCCAGTTAGCACAGATACGCAGTATTTT.

The chain links TRBV12-3 or TRBV12-4 to TRBJ1-1; 7 nucleotides line up with TRBD1. The V and J ends lost 3 bases and 12 bases, in that order; junction bases with no gene match: 7. The CDR3 covers 12 residues. The CDR3 is CASSFETGLTFF. DNA of the CDR3: TGTGCCAGCAGTTTCGAGACAGGGCTTACTTTCTTT.

This clonotype was counted only a few times. CDR3 in DNA: TGTGCCAGCAGATTAGCGGGATGCTCCTACAATGAGCAGTTCTTC. Encoded protein: CASRLAGCSYNEQFF. The chain combines TRBV6-8 with TRBJ2-1; 8 nucleotides match TRBD2. Per germline, CDR1 MNHGY and CDR2 SAAAGT. The V segment lost 6 bases and the J segment 0 bases; nucleotides outside the gene matches: 4. The CDR3 loop spans 15 amino acids.

This clonotype was recorded a few times. The gene calls are TRBV20-1 and TRBJ2-1; 8 bases are a match to TRBD2. The CDR3 totals 16 residues. V shed 3 bases, J shed 3 bases, and the junction held 10 bases outside the gene matches. CDR1 is DFQATT and CDR2 is SNEGSKA in the germline V gene (reference sequence). CDR3 nucleotides: TGCAGTGCTAGTGGCGGGAGGCTGACTAACTACAATGAGCAGTTCTTC. It specifies CSASGGRLTNYNEQFF.

On this clonotype: An end of the junction differs from the germline gene, which may be a read error. The V call is TRBV20-1, the J call TRBJ2-3; D is possibly TRBD1 (6 bases). Per germline, CDR1 DFQATT and CDR2 SNEGSKA (reference sequence). The CDR3 covers 16 residues. The CDR3, as DNA: TGCAGTGCTCCGACCCGGGACATTCATAGCACAGATACGCGGTATTTT. Its protein product is CSAPTRDIHSTDTRYF.

The table lists this clonotype with a few counts. For the CDR3, the DNA is TGTGCCAGCAGCTTGGACAGGGGTGAGACCTACGAGCAGTACTTC. Its translation: CASSLDRGETYEQYF. This chain uses TRBV7-3 with TRBJ2-7, with 9 bases that match TRBD1. Germline CDR1 is SGHTA and CDR2 is FQGTGA. Unmatched junction bases numbered 5, after V lost 3 bases and J lost 2 bases. This CDR3 comprises 15 residues.

In regard to this clonotype: This sequence may be a read error, since a much larger clone differs from it by one base. This rearrangement joins TRBV20-1 to TRBJ2-5; 7 nucleotides line up with TRBD2. Germline V gives CDR1 DFQATT, CDR2 SNEGSKA (reference sequence). The CDR3 contains 16 residues. This CDR3 is CCASPPFGEGQETQYF. The CDR3 DNA reads as TGCTGTGCTAGCCCGCCTTTTGGGGAGGGCCAAGAGACCCAGTACTTC.